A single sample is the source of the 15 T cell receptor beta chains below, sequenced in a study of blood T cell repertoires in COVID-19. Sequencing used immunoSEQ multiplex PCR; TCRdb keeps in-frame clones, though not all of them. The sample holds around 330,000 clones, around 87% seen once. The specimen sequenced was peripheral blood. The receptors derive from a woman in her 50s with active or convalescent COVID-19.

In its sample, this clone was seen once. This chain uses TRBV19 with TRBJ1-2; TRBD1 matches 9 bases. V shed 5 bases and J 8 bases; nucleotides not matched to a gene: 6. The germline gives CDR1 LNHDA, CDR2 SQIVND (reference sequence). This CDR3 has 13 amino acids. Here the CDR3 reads CASSQQGAQGYTF. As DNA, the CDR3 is TGTGCCAGTAGTCAACAGGGGGCGCAGGGCTACACCTTC.

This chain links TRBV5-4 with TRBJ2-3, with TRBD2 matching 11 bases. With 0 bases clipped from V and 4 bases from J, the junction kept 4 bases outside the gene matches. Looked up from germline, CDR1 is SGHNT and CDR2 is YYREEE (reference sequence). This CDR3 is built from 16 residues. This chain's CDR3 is CASSLGLAGLADTQYF. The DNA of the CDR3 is TGTGCCAGCAGCTTGGGACTAGCGGGACTGGCAGATACGCAGTATTTT.

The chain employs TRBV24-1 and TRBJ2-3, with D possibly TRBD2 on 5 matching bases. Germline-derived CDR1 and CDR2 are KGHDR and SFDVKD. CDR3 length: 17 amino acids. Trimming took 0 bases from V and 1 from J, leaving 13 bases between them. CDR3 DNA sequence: TGTGCCACCAGTGATTTGGGCGGGCCACCTGGCACAGATACGCAGTATTTT. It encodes CATSDLGGPPGTDTQYF.

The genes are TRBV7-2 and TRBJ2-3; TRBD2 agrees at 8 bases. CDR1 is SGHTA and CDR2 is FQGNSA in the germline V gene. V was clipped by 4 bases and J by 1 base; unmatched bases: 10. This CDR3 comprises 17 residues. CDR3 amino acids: CASSYLFGGGGTDTQYF. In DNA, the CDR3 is TGTGCCAGCAGCTACCTTTTCGGGGGGGGTGGCACAGATACGCAGTATTTT.

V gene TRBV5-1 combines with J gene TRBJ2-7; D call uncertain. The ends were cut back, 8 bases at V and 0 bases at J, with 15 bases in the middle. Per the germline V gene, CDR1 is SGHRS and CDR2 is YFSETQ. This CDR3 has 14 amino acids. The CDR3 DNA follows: TGCGCCAGAGACGTATCCCGGAGCTCCTACGAGCAGTACTTC. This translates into CARDVSRSSYEQYF.

This chain's CDR3 is CATSDPTLGLAGPTYTQYF. Here the CDR3 DNA reads TGTGCCACCAGTGACCCGACCCTTGGGCTAGCGGGTCCCACTTATACGCAGTATTTT. This chain joins TRBV24-1 and TRBJ2-3, with TRBD2 identical over 8 bases. Germline values: CDR1 KGHDR, CDR2 SFDVKD. CDR3 length equals 19 residues. After removal of 4 bases from V and 7 bases from J, the junction contained 21 bases not matched to a gene.

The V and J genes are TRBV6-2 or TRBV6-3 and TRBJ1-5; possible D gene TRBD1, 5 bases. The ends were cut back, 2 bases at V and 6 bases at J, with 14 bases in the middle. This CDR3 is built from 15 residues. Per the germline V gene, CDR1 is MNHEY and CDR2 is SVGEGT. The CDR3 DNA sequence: TGTGCCAGCAGTTACAGGGCGGACAAACGTCAGCCCCAGCATTTT. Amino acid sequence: CASSYRADKRQPQHF.

The CDR3 reads CAIMGQGNTEAFF. As DNA, the CDR3 is TGTGCCATCATGGGACAGGGGAACACTGAAGCTTTCTTT. The rearrangement uses TRBV10-3 and TRBJ1-1; 9 nucleotides align to TRBD1. The CDR3 consists of 13 residues. CDR1 is ENHRY, CDR2 SYGVKD, per germline. Trimming took 7 bases from V and 1 from J; bases not matched to a gene: 1.

CDR3 bases: TGCGCCAGCAGCTACGGACTAGCGGGGGGGCTTGATACGCAGTATTTT. It specifies CASSYGLAGGLDTQYF. The chain recombines TRBV5-1 with TRBJ2-3; 15 bases match TRBD2. V lost 3 bases and J lost 6; bases outside the gene matches: 5. Per the germline V gene, CDR1 is SGHRS and CDR2 is YFSETQ. This CDR3 is 16 amino acids long.

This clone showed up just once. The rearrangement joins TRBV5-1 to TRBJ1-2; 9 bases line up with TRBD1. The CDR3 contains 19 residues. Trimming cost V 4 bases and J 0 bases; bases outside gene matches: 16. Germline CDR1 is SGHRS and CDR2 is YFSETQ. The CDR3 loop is CASSLLMGQGDPPNYGYTF. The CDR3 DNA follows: TGCGCCAGCAGCCTCCTTATGGGACAGGGAGACCCTCCTAACTATGGCTACACCTTC.

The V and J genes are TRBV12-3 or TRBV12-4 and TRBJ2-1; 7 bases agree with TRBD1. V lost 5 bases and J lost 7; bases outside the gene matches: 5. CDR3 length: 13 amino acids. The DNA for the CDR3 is TGTGCCAGCAGTCTCCAGGGGGTAAATGAGCAGTTCTTC. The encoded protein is CASSLQGVNEQFF.

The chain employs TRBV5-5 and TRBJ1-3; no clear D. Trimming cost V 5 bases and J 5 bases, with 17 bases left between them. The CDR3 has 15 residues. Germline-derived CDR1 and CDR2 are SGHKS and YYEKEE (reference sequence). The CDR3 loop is CASSPGPGFRNTIYF. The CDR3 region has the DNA TGTGCCAGCAGTCCAGGCCCGGGGTTTAGAAACACCATATATTTT.

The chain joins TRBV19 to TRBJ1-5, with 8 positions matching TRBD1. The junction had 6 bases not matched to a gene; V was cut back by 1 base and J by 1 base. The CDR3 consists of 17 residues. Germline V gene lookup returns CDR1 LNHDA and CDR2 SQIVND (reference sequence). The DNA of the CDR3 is TGTGCCAGTAGTATAGGCCAGGGGGCAACAAGCAATCAGCCCCAGCATTTT. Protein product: CASSIGQGATSNQPQHF.

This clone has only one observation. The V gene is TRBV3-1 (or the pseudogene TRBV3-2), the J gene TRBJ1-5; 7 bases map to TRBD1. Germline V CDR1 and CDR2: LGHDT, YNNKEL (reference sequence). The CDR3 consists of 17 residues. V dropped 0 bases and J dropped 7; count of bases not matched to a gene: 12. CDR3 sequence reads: CASSQDARGSRGQPQHF. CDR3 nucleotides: TGTGCCAGCAGCCAAGATGCCAGGGGGTCCAGGGGCCAGCCCCAGCATTTT.

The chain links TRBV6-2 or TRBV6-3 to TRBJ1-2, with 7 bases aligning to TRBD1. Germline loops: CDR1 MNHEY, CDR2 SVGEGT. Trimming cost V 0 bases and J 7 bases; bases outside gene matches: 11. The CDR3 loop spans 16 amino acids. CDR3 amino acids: CASSYSPYRDRVGYTF. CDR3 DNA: TGTGCCAGCAGTTACTCGCCATACCGGGACAGAGTTGGCTACACCTTC.